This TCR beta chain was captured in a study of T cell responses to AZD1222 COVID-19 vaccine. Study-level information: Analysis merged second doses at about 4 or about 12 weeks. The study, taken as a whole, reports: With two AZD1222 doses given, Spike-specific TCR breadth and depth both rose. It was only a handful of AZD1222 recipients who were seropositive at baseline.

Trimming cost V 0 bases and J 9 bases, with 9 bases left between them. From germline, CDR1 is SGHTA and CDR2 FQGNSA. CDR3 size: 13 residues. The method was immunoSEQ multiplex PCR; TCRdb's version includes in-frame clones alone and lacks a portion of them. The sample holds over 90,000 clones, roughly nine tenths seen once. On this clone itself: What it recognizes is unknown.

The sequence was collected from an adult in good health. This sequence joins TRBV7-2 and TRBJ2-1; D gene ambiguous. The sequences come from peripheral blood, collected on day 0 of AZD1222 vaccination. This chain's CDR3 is CASSLAGISEQFF. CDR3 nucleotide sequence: TGTGCCAGCAGCTTAGCTGGAATTAGTGAGCAGTTCTTC.